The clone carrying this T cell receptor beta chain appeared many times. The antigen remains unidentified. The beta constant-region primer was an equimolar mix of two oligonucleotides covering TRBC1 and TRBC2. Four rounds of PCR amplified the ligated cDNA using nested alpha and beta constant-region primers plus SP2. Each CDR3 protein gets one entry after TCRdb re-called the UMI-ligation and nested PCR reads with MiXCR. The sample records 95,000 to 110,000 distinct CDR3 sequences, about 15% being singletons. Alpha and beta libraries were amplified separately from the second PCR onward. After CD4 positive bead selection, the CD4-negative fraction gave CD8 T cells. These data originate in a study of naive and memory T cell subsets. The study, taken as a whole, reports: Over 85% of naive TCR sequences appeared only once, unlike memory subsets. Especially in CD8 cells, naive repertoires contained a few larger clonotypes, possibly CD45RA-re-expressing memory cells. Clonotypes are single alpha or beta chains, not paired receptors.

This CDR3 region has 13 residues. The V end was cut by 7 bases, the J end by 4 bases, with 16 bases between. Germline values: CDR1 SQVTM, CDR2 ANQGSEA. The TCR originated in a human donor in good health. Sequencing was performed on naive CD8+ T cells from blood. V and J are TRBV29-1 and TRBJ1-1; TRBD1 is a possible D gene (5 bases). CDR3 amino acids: CSGNGGVSTEAFF. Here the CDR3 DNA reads TGCAGCGGCAACGGGGGGGTGAGCACTGAAGCTTTCTTT.